The present T cell receptor (beta chain) was sequenced within a study of blood T cells in healthy people across ages. Study findings and constraints: With donor CMV status unknown, expanded clonotype changes were possibly confounded.

Comment on this clonotype: Antigen unknown.

About 10 milliliters of peripheral blood were drawn from each donor into EDTA-treated tubes. Then a second PCR, running about 6 to 12 cycles, was carried out with a sample-barcoded 5' primer and a J-beta primer mix. TCRdb reprocessed the 5' RACE reads via MiXCR and lists one record per CDR3 protein. In the table there are roughly 1.9 million distinct CDR3 sequences, approximately 40% of which are singletons. The TCR was taken from a human donor in good health. The sequenced material came from blood.

The CDR3 DNA reads as TGTGCCACCAGCAGAGATCGGGCTTCCCCTGAAGCTTTCTTT. Encoded protein: CATSRDRASPEAFF. This chain uses TRBV15 with TRBJ1-1; D not certain. Germline CDR1 and CDR2: LNHNV and YYDKDF (reference sequence). The ends were cut back, 0 bases at V and 6 bases at J, with 11 bases in the middle. CDR3 size: 14 residues.